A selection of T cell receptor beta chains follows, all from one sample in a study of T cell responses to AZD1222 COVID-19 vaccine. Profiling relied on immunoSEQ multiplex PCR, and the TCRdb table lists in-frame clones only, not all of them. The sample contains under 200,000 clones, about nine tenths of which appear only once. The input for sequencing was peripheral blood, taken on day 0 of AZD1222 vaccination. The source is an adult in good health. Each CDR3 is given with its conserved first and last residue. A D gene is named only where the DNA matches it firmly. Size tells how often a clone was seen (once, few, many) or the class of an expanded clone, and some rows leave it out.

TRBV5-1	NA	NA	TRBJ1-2	CASSFDSYGYTF	TGCGCCAGCAGCTTCGACAGCTATGGCTACACCTTC
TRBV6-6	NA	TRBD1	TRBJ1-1	CASSVGQGAPEAFF	TGTGCCAGCAGTGTGGGACAGGGGGCACCTGAAGCTTTCTTT
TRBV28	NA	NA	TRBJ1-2	CASNFQGTPFSGGGYTF	TGTGCCAGCAATTTTCAGGGGACCCCCTTCTCGGGGGGTGGCTACACCTTC
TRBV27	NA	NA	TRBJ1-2	CASSSLGGNYGYTF	TGTGCCAGCAGTTCATTGGGGGGAAACTATGGCTACACCTTC
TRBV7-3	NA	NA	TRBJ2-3	CASSPGVGTDTQYF	TGTGCCAGCAGCCCAGGTGTGGGGACAGATACGCAGTATTTT
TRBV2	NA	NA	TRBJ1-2	CASSEEGHYYGYTF	TGTGCCAGCAGTGAGGAGGGACACTATTATGGCTACACCTTC
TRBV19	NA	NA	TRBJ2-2	CASSTLARQVRTGELFF	TGTGCCAGTAGTACCCTCGCAAGACAGGTCAGGACCGGGGAGCTGTTTTTT
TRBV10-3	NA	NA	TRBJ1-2	CAFKDSINYGYTF	TGTGCCTTCAAGGACAGCATTAACTATGGCTACACCTTC
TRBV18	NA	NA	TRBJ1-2	CASSPGVYGYTF	TGTGCCAGCTCACCAGGAGTCTATGGCTACACCTTC
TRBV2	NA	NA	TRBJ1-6	CASSEIGQVLGSYNSPLHF	TGTGCCAGCAGTGAAATCGGTCAGGTGCTTGGCTCCTATAATTCACCCCTCCACTTT
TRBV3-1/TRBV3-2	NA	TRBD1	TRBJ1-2	CASSQVRGSGGYTF	TGTGCCAGCAGCCAAGTCAGGGGGTCGGGCGGCTACACCTTC
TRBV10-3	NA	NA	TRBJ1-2	CAISEDRQGRLYGYTF	TGTGCCATCAGTGAGGATCGGCAGGGACGGTTATATGGCTACACCTTC
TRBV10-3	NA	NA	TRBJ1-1	CAISESPQGRNTEAFF	TGTGCCATCAGTGAATCCCCACAGGGCAGGAACACTGAAGCTTTCTTT
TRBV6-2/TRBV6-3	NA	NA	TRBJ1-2	CASSYQTGGNGYTF	TGTGCCAGCAGTTACCAGACAGGCGGAAATGGCTACACCTTC
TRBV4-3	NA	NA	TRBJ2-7	CASSQEIGSAASSYEQYF	TGCGCCAGCAGCCAGGAGATCGGATCGGCGGCAAGCTCCTACGAGCAGTACTTC
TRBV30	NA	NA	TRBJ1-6	CAWRGGAPLHPLHF	TGTGCCTGGAGGGGAGGGGCCCCTCTCCACCCCCTCCACTTT
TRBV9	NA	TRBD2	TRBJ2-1	CASSVVGGGYNEQFF	TGTGCCAGCAGCGTAGTGGGCGGGGGGTACAATGAGCAGTTCTTC
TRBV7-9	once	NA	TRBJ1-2	CASSEQGAYGYTF	TGTGCCAGCAGCGAACAGGGAGCCTATGGCTACACCTTC
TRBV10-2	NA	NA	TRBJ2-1	CASSGSSSYNEQFF	TGCGCCAGCAGTGGCAGTAGCTCCTACAATGAGCAGTTCTTC
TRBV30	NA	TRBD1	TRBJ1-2	CAWNAGDSFVNYGYTF	TGTGCCTGGAATGCGGGGGACAGTTTTGTCAACTATGGCTACACCTTC
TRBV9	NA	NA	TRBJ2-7	CASSADVASYEQYF	TGTGCCAGCAGCGCAGACGTGGCCTCCTACGAGCAGTACTTC
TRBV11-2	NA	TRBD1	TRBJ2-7	CASSLGVTGVTYEQYF	TGTGCCAGCAGCTTAGGTGTGACAGGGGTCACCTACGAGCAGTACTTC
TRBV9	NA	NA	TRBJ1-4	CASSVGGSDNEKLFF	TGTGCCAGCAGCGTAGGGGGCAGCGATAATGAAAAACTGTTTTTT
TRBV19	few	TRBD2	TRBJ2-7	CASSTIAGADYEQYF	TGTGCCAGTAGTACGATAGCGGGGGCCGACTACGAGCAGTACTTC